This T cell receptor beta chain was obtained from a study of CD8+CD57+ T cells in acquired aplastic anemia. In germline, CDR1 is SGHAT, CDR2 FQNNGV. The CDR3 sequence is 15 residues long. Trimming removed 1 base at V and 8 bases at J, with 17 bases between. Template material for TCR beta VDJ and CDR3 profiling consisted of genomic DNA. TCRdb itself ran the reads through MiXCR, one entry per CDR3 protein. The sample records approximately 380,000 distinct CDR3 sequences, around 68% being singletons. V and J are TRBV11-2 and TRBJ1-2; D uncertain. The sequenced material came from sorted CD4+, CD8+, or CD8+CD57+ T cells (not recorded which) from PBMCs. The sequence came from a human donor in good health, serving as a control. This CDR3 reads CASSLVRCFVWGYTF. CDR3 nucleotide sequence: TGTGCCAGCAGCTTAGTAAGGTGCTTCGTATGGGGCTACACCTTC. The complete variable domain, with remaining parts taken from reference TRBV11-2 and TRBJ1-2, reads EAGVAQSPRYKIIEKRQSVAFWCNPISGHATLYWYQQILGQGPKLLIQFQNNGVVDDSQLPKDRFSAERLKGVDSTLKIQPAKLEDSAVYLCASSLVRCFVWGYTFGSGTRLTVV.